This T cell receptor (beta chain) comes out of a study of T cell responses to AZD1222 COVID-19 vaccine. Trimming took 9 bases from V and 2 from J, leaving 13 bases between them. Per germline, CDR1 SGHVS and CDR2 FQNEAQ. The CDR3 has 14 residues. General study results and limits: Donors, mostly white British, included more females; clonal diversity was possibly underestimated. Spike-specific TCR breadth and depth went up after people got two AZD1222 doses. With dominance at 160-218 and 743-854, vaccine-associated CD4 TCRs spanned spike. Unmutated variant regions are reportedly the target of nearly half of TCRs that are spike-specific.

Profiled with immunoSEQ multiplex PCR; TCRdb holds only in-frame clones, not every one. Of about 95,000 clones listed, about 89% are singletons. This clone occurred a few times. The antigen remains undetermined. The chain carries TRBV7-8 and TRBJ2-2, with D unresolved. This TCR was recovered from an adult in good health. Source: peripheral blood, taken on day 0 of AZD1222 vaccination. This CDR3 is CASHSWANTGELFF. The CDR3 region has the DNA TGTGCCAGTCACAGCTGGGCCAACACCGGGGAGCTGTTTTTT.